Following are 25 T cell receptor beta chains from one sample sequenced in a study of T cells in localized non-small cell lung cancer. TCRdb's table, derived via immunoSEQ multiplex PCR, lists solely in-frame clones and lacks some. The profile shows some 21,000 clones, about 90% of them singletons. Sequencing was performed on peripheral blood, taken before any cancer treatment. The receptors originated from a male donor at least 60 years old with stage I squamous cell lung carcinoma.

The chain uses TRBV19 and TRBJ2-7; TRBD2 might be the D (6 bases). V lost 3 bases and J lost 3, with 12 bases in between. Germline CDR1 is LNHDA and CDR2 is SQIVND (reference sequence). The CDR3 is 14 residues long. The CDR3 bases are TGTGCCAGTAGTATGAGGGGTAGCGGCTACGAGCAGTACTTC. Translating gives CASSMRGSGYEQYF.

This chain connects TRBV28 to TRBJ1-5; D gene ambiguous. Trimming pared 2 bases from V and 7 bases from J, leaving 6 bases between. The CDR3 consists of 12 residues. Germline-derived CDR1 and CDR2 are MDHEN and SYDVKM. CDR3 nucleotides: TGTGCCAGCAGTTTACCGGGCCAGCCCCAGCATTTT. Translating it yields CASSLPGQPQHF.

The V call is TRBV14, the J call TRBJ1-1; D is unclear. V was shortened by 4 bases and J by 0 bases, with 12 bases between the two germline ends. Germline CDR1 and CDR2: SGHDN and FVKESK. The CDR3 extends over 15 amino acids. This CDR3 reads CASSPLEVMNTEAFF. Here the CDR3 DNA reads TGTGCCAGCAGCCCGCTTGAAGTAATGAACACTGAAGCTTTCTTT.

The table lists this clone with a count of one. This chain joins TRBV27 and TRBJ2-6, with unresolved D. Germline V gives CDR1 MNHEY, CDR2 SMNVEV (reference sequence). The CDR3 is 12 residues long. The V and J ends lost 4 bases and 2 bases respectively, with 0 bases between them. CDR3 DNA sequence: TGTGCCAGCAGTTCTGGGGCCAACGTCCTGACTTTC. Protein sequence: CASSSGANVLTF.

The J gene is TRBJ2-7, the V gene TRBV9, with 9 bases aligning to TRBD1. With 0 bases clipped from V and 2 bases from J, the junction kept 9 bases outside the gene matches. In germline, CDR1 is SGDLS, CDR2 YYNGEE. There are 17 residues in the CDR3. CDR3 DNA: TGTGCCAGCAGCGTAGGGGCCGGGACAGGGCTCGCCTACGAGCAGTACTTC. This codes for CASSVGAGTGLAYEQYF.

The V call is TRBV7-9, the J call TRBJ2-1, with D maybe TRBD2 (6 bases). This CDR3 spans 15 amino acids. Germline CDR1 is SEHNR and CDR2 is FQNEAQ (reference sequence). V shed 6 bases and J shed 5 bases, with 17 bases lying between them. The CDR3 here is CASSFRRDGNNEQFF. As DNA, the CDR3 is TGTGCCAGCAGTTTCCGGCGGGACGGTAACAATGAGCAGTTCTTC. Together with reference TRBV7-9 and TRBJ2-1, the CDR3 gives the full variable domain: DTGVSQNPRHKITKRGQNVTFRCDPISEHNRLYWYRQTLGQGPEFLTYFQNEAQLEKSRLLSDRFSAERPKGSFSTLEIQRTEQGDSAMYLCASSFRRDGNNEQFFGPGTRLTVL.

V and J are TRBV30 and TRBJ2-2, with D tentatively TRBD1 or TRBD2 (5 bases each). CDR3 size: 15 residues. CDR1 and CDR2 (germline): GTSNPN, SVGIG (reference sequence). The V and J ends lost 0 bases and 4 bases respectively, with 12 bases between them. The CDR3 loop is CAWSVFGTVTGELFF. CDR3 nucleotides: TGTGCCTGGAGTGTATTTGGGACCGTCACCGGGGAGCTGTTTTTT.

V and J are TRBV28 and TRBJ1-5; no reliable D call. The germline V and J ends were trimmed by 6 bases and 3 bases, with 15 bases remaining between them. Germline V lookup: CDR1 MDHEN, CDR2 SYDVKM. This CDR3 has 15 residues. CDR3 DNA sequence: TGTGCCAGCAGCCCCGGTGGCGGGATCAATCAGCCCCAGCATTTT. Translating gives CASSPGGGINQPQHF.

The chain links TRBV7-3 to TRBJ2-5; D assignment may be TRBD1 or TRBD2 (5 bases each). This CDR3 is built from 15 residues. V was pared by 2 bases and J by 2 bases, with 12 bases between. The V gene's germline CDR1 is SGHTA and CDR2 FQGTGA. The CDR3 loop is CASSLQAGSQETQYF. The CDR3 DNA follows: TGTGCCAGCAGCTTACAGGCAGGGAGTCAAGAGACCCAGTACTTC.

The chain carries TRBV6-9 and TRBJ1-2, with TRBD1 identical over 7 bases. The CDR3 runs 13 residues. Germline V gives CDR1 MNHGY, CDR2 SVAAGI. V lost 5 bases and J lost 2; bases outside the gene matches: 2. The CDR3 nucleotides read TGTGCCAGCAGTGGACAGGTAAACTATGGCTACACCTTC. This codes for CASSGQVNYGYTF.

This sequence joins TRBV7-2 and TRBJ2-1; a weak D match, TRBD2 (6 bases). Per the germline V gene, CDR1 is SGHTA and CDR2 is FQGNSA. The CDR3 length is 11 residues. V lost 5 bases and J lost 9, with 8 bases in between. DNA for the CDR3: TGTGCCAGCAGCCCGGAGGGTGAGCAGTTCTTC. Translated, it gives CASSPEGEQFF.

The genes are TRBV7-9 and TRBJ2-3, with 9 bases lining up with TRBD2. V was clipped by 3 bases and J by 2 bases; unmatched bases: 6. The length of the CDR3 is 16 residues. CDR1 is SEHNR, CDR2 FQNEAQ, per germline (reference sequence). In DNA, the CDR3 is TGTGCCAGCAGCTTTAGCGGGAGACTCCCCACAGATACGCAGTATTTT. It is translated as CASSFSGRLPTDTQYF. Full variable domain (rest looked up from reference TRBV7-9 and TRBJ2-3): DTGVSQNPRHKITKRGQNVTFRCDPISEHNRLYWYRQTLGQGPEFLTYFQNEAQLEKSRLLSDRFSAERPKGSFSTLEIQRTEQGDSAMYLCASSFSGRLPTDTQYFGPGTRLTVL.

J is TRBJ2-1 and V is TRBV27; 7 nucleotides align to TRBD2. The CDR3 runs 16 residues. V lost 1 base and J lost 2; bases outside the gene matches: 5. Germline CDR1 and CDR2: MNHEY and SMNVEV (reference sequence). The CDR3 reads CASSLLTGRPYNEQFF. In DNA form, the CDR3 reads TGTGCCAGCAGTTTATTGACCGGGAGGCCCTACAATGAGCAGTTCTTC.

This clone was seen only a few times. V is TRBV6-1 and J is TRBJ1-4; D may be TRBD1 (5 bases). V lost 4 bases, J lost 13 bases, and 16 bases lay in between. This CDR3 is 13 amino acids long. Germline V lookup: CDR1 MNHNS, CDR2 SASEGT. The CDR3 region is CASSAPGRSRLFF. For the CDR3, the DNA is TGTGCCAGCAGTGCCCCGGGGCGAAGTAGACTGTTTTTT.

The chain recombines TRBV7-2 with TRBJ1-5; TRBD1 matches 10 bases. V was clipped by 1 base and J by 2 bases; unmatched bases: 2. Germline lookup yields CDR1 SGHTA and CDR2 FQGNSA. CDR3 length: 16 residues. CDR3 in amino acids: CASSLVGTGGNQPQHF. The CDR3 DNA sequence: TGTGCCAGCAGCTTAGTGGGGACAGGGGGCAATCAGCCCCAGCATTTT.

This clone occurred once. Here the CDR3 DNA reads TGTGCCAGCTCACCACTAGCGGGAGATTTCTACGAGCAGTACTTC. Its translation: CASSPLAGDFYEQYF. The chain has TRBV18 and TRBJ2-7, with 9 bases identical to TRBD2. Germline trimming cut 1 base from V and 3 bases from J; bases unmatched to any gene: 4. This CDR3 has 15 residues. In germline, CDR1 is KGHSH, CDR2 LQKENI.

The CDR3, as DNA: TGTGCCAGTAGTATTAGACTTAATGAGCAGTTCTTC. Translating it yields CASSIRLNEQFF. The chain recombines TRBV19 with TRBJ2-1; D unresolved. The germline V gene has CDR1 LNHDA and CDR2 SQIVND (reference sequence). This CDR3 has 12 amino acids. The ends were cut back, 3 bases at V and 7 bases at J, with 7 bases in the middle.

The V call is TRBV18, the J call TRBJ2-7, with 8 bases fitting TRBD1. CDR1 and CDR2 (germline): KGHSH, LQKENI. The CDR3 has 14 amino acids. Trimming removed 3 bases from V and 3 bases from J; junction bases left unmatched: 4. CDR3 sequence reads: CASSPSTGDYEQYF. For the CDR3, the DNA is TGTGCCAGCTCACCCTCGACAGGGGACTACGAGCAGTACTTC. The variable domain in full, with the rest retrieved from reference TRBV18 and TRBJ2-7, is NAGVMQNPRHLVRRRGQEARLRCSPMKGHSHVYWYRQLPEEGLKFMVYLQKENIIDESGMPKERFSAEFPKEGPSILRIQQVVRGDSAAYFCASSPSTGDYEQYFGPGTRLTVT.

This chain uses TRBV9 with TRBJ2-3, with 7 bases lining up with TRBD2. The V gene end was trimmed by 0 bases and the J gene end by 4 bases; junction bases not matched to a gene: 11. CDR1 is SGDLS and CDR2 is YYNGEE in the germline V gene. The CDR3 spans 17 residues. This CDR3 is CASSVDGRSGFADTQYF. The CDR3 DNA is TGTGCCAGCAGCGTAGACGGGAGGAGCGGGTTCGCAGATACGCAGTATTTT. Full variable domain (remainder filled in from reference TRBV9 and TRBJ2-3): DSGVTQTPKHLITATGQRVTLRCSPRSGDLSVYWYQQSLDQGLQFLIQYYNGEERAKGNILERFSAQQFPDLHSELNLSSLELGDSALYFCASSVDGRSGFADTQYFGPGTRLTVL.

The gene calls are TRBV23-1 and TRBJ1-3; D ambiguous. TRBV23-1 is known as an ORF, though its function is uncertain. Deletions cut 4 bases from V and 0 bases from J, with 16 bases between. The CDR3 consists of 17 residues. As DNA, the CDR3 is TGCGCCAGCAGTCCCCCCGGGCCGGGTATCTCTGGAAACACCATATATTTT. It codes for CASSPPGPGISGNTIYF.

V is TRBV6-5 and J is TRBJ1-2, with D perhaps matching TRBD1 (5 bases). V lost 0 bases to trimming and J lost 1 base, with 6 bases between them. Germline V CDR1 and CDR2: MNHEY, SVGAGI. The CDR3 has 14 residues. The CDR3 here is CASSYSGDNYGYTF. CDR3 in DNA: TGTGCCAGCAGTTACTCGGGGGATAACTATGGCTACACCTTC.

The chain recombines TRBV28 with TRBJ1-2, with 7 positions matching TRBD1. The CDR3 has 13 residues. The germline V gene encodes CDR1 MDHEN and CDR2 SYDVKM. V shed 7 bases and J 5 bases; nucleotides not matched to a gene: 7. Here the CDR3 reads CASKTGEGYGYTF. In nucleotides, the CDR3 is TGTGCCAGCAAAACAGGGGAAGGGTATGGCTACACCTTC.

The J gene is TRBJ2-2, the V gene TRBV9; 9 nucleotides agree with TRBD1. From germline, CDR1 is SGDLS and CDR2 YYNGEE. J gave up 6 bases and V 7 bases, and 7 bases lay outside the gene matches. The CDR3 spans 14 residues. Here the CDR3 DNA reads TGTGCCAGCGACACAGGGGGCGATGCCGGGGAGCTGTTTTTT. Translating gives CASDTGGDAGELFF.

The chain combines TRBV6-9 with TRBJ1-1, with D unresolved. Germline loops: CDR1 MNHGY, CDR2 SVAAGI. This CDR3 is 14 amino acids long. V was pared by 7 bases and J by 3 bases, with 15 bases between. The CDR3 coding sequence is TGTGCCAGCATGCCCGGGAATGGGGACACTGAAGCTTTCTTT. Amino acids: CASMPGNGDTEAFF.

This clone was observed once. CDR3: CASSRISVSGNTIYF. The CDR3 DNA follows: TGTGCCAGCAGCCGGATCTCTGTCTCTGGAAACACCATATATTTT. The chain carries TRBV5-6 and TRBJ1-3; no definite D call. The CDR3 sequence is 15 residues long. V was pared by 4 bases and J by 0 bases, with 11 bases between. In germline, CDR1 is SGHDT, CDR2 YYEEEE.